This T cell receptor beta chain was recovered during a study of T cells in Graves' hyperthyroidism and ophthalmopathy. Study findings and constraints: The model identified upcoming ophthalmopathy a median approximately six months ahead of onset.

Regarding this clonotype: Its antigen is unidentified.

What was amplified from RNA transcripts were TCR beta CDR3 regions. HTBI primers drove first-round RT-PCR of the TCR CDR3. TCRdb called the multiplex PCR reads again in MiXCR, with one record for every CDR3 protein. Of around 540,000 distinct CDR3 sequences listed, roughly 50% are singletons. Patients with uncontrolled infections, other autoimmune diseases, pregnancy or lactation were excluded. Diagnoses were made from clinical symptoms, serum measures (thyroxine and TRAb), thyroid ultrasound and orbital computed tomography. The CDR3 is made up of 13 amino acids. Germline loops: CDR1 SEHNR, CDR2 FQNEAQ (reference sequence). V dropped 5 bases and J dropped 1 base, with 7 bases sitting between them.

V usage is TRBV7-9 and J usage is TRBJ2-3; unclear D gene. What was sequenced was peripheral blood or thyroid tissue (not recorded which). The TCR sequence derives from a woman aged 18 to 35 with Graves' hyperthyroidism. CDR3 loop: CASSVLGTDTQYF. The CDR3 nucleotides read TGTGCCAGCAGCGTACTCGGCACAGATACGCAGTATTTT. Combining the CDR3 with reference TRBV7-9 and TRBJ2-3 gives the whole variable domain DTGVSQNPRHKITKRGQNVTFRCDPISEHNRLYWYRQTLGQGPEFLTYFQNEAQLEKSRLLSDRFSAERPKGSFSTLEIQRTEQGDSAMYLCASSVLGTDTQYFGPGTRLTVL.